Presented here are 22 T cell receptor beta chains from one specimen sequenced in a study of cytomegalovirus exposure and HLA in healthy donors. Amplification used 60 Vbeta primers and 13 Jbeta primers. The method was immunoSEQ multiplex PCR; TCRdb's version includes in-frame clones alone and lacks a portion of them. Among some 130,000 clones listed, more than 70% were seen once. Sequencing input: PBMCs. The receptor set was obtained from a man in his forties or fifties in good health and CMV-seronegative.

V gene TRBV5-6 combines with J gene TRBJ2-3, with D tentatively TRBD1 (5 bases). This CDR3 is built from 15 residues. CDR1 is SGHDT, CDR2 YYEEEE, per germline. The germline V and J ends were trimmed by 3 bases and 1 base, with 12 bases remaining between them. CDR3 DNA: TGTGCCAGCAGCTCCTGGACACTCCGCACAGATACGCAGTATTTT. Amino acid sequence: CASSSWTLRTDTQYF.

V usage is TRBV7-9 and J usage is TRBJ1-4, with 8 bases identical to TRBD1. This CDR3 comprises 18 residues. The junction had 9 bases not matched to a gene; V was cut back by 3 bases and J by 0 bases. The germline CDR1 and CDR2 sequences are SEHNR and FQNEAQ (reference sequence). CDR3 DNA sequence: TGTGCCAGCAGCTTTCCCGGGACAGGCGAGCCAACTAATGAAAAACTGTTTTTT. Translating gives CASSFPGTGEPTNEKLFF.

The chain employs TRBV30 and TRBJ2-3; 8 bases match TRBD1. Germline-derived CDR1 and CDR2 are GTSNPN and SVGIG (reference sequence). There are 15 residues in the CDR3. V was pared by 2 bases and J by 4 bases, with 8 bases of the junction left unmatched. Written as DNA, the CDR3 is TGTGCCTGGAGTCCCGGACAGGGTAGGGCAGATACGCAGTATTTT. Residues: CAWSPGQGRADTQYF.

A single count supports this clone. The CDR3 loop reads CASSLRTHEQGNYEQYF. The CDR3 DNA sequence: TGTGCCAGCAGCTTAAGGACCCATGAACAGGGAAACTACGAGCAGTACTTC. The chain couples TRBV7-2 to TRBJ2-7; D is perhaps TRBD1 (6 bases). Germline CDR1 and CDR2: SGHTA and FQGNSA. The CDR3 has 17 residues. V lost 2 bases and J 3 bases, leaving 20 bases between the germline ends.

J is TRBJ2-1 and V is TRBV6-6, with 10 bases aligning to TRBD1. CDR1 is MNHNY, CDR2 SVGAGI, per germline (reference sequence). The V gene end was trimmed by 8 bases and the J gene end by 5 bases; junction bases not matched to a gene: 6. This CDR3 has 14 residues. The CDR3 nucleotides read TGTGCCAGCGGAGACAGGGGGCCTAACAATGAGCAGTTCTTC. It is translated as CASGDRGPNNEQFF.

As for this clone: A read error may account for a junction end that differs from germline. CDR3 DNA sequence: TGTGCCAGCAGCTTAGGCGGGGGGATCTCCCCAGAGGTCTTC. This encodes CASSLGGGISPEVF. The chain recombines TRBV7-6 with TRBJ2-1; 8 nucleotides line up with TRBD2. The CDR3 extends over 14 amino acids. Germline CDR1 and CDR2: SGHVS and FNYEAQ.

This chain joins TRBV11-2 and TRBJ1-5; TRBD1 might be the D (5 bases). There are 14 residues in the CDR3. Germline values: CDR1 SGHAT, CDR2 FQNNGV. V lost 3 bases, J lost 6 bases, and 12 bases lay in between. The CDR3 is CASSLGGTGQPQHF. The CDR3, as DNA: TGTGCCAGCAGCTTGGGAGGGACGGGTCAGCCCCAGCATTTT. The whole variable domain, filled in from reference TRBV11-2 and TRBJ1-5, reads EAGVAQSPRYKIIEKRQSVAFWCNPISGHATLYWYQQILGQGPKLLIQFQNNGVVDDSQLPKDRFSAERLKGVDSTLKIQPAKLEDSAVYLCASSLGGTGQPQHFGDGTRLSIL.

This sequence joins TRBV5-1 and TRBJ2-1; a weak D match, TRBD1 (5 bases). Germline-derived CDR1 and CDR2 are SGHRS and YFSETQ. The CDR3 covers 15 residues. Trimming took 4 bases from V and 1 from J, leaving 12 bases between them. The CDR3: CASSGQGNSYNEQFF. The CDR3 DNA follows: TGCGCCAGCAGCGGTCAGGGTAATTCCTACAATGAGCAGTTCTTC.

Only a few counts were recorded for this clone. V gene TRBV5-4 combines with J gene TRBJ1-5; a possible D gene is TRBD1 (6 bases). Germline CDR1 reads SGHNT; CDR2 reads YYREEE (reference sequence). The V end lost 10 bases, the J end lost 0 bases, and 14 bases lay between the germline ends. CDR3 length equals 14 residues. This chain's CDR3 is CAVSFRGSNQPQHF. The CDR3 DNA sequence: TGTGCCGTGTCTTTCAGGGGTAGCAATCAGCCCCAGCATTTT.

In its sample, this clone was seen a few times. The chain's CDR3 is CASSYGTGGGNTIYF. The CDR3 DNA reads TGTGCCAGCAGTTACGGGACAGGGGGCGGAAACACCATATATTTT. The V and J genes are TRBV6-5 and TRBJ1-3, with 12 bases lining up with TRBD1. CDR1 and CDR2 (germline): MNHEY, SVGAGI. After removal of 2 bases from V and 4 bases from J, the junction contained 0 bases not matched to a gene. This CDR3 region has 15 residues.

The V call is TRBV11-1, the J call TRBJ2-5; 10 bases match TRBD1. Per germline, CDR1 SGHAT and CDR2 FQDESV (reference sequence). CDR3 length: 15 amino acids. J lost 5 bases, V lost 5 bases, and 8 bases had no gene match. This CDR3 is CASSTDRGSWETQYF. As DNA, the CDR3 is TGTGCCAGCAGCACGGACAGGGGGTCGTGGGAGACCCAGTACTTC.

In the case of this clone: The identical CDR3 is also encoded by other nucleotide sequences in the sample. The CDR3, as DNA: TGTGCCAGCAGCTACGGGACAGGGGGAAGCGAGCAGTACTTC. It yields the protein CASSYGTGGSEQYF. The chain recombines TRBV5-6 with TRBJ2-7; the match to TRBD1 covers 11 bases. V was clipped by 3 bases and J by 6 bases; unmatched bases: 5. CDR3 length: 14 residues. CDR1 and CDR2 from the germline V gene are SGHDT and YYEEEE.

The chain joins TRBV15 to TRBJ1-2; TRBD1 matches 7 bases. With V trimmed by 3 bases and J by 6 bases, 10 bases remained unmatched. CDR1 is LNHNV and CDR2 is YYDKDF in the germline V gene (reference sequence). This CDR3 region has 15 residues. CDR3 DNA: TGTGCCACCAGCAGTGTCCGGACAGGAGCTAATGGCTACACCTTC. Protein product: CATSSVRTGANGYTF.

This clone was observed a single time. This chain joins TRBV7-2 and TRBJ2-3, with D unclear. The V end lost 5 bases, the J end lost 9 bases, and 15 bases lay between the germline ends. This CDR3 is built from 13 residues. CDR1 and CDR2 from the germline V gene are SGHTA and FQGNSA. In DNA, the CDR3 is TGTGCCAGCAGCACCGACGCATCCGGGACGCAGTATTTT. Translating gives CASSTDASGTQYF.

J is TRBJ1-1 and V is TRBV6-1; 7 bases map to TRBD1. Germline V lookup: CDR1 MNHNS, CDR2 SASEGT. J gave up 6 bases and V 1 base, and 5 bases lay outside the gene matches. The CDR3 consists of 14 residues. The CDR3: CASSEGRGVPEAFF. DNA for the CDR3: TGTGCCAGCAGTGAAGGCAGGGGGGTCCCTGAAGCTTTCTTT.

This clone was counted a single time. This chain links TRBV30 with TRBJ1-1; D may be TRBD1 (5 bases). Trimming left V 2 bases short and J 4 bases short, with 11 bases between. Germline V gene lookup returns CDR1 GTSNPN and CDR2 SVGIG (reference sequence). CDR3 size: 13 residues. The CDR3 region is CAWSTGAATEAFF. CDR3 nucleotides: TGTGCCTGGAGTACAGGCGCGGCCACTGAAGCTTTCTTT.

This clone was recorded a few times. This CDR3 reads CASSPGGAGNQPQHF. CDR3 nucleotides: TGTGCCAGCAGTCCCGGGGGGGCGGGCAATCAGCCCCAGCATTTT. This sequence joins TRBV6-6 and TRBJ1-5; D is possibly TRBD1 (6 bases). This CDR3 contains 15 residues. V lost 5 bases to trimming and J lost 2 bases, with 13 bases between them. CDR1 and CDR2 (germline): MNHNY, SVGAGI (reference sequence).

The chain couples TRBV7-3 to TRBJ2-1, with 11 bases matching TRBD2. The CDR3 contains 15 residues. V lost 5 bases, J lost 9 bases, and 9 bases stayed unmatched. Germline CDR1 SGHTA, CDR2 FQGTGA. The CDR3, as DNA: TGTGCCAGCAGCCGTATAGCGGGGGGGCTGGGTGAGCAGTTCTTC. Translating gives CASSRIAGGLGEQFF.

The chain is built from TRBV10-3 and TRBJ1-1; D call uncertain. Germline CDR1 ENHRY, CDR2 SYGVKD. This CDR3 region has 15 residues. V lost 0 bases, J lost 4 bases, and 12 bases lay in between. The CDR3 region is CAISESIAPGTEAFF. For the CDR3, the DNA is TGTGCCATCAGTGAGTCGATAGCGCCAGGCACTGAAGCTTTCTTT.

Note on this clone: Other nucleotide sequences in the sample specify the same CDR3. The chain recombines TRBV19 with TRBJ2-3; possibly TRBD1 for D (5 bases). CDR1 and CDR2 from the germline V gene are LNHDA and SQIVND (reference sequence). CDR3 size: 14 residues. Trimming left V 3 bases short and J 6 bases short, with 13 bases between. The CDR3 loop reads CASSIRQGWDTQYF. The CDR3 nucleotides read TGTGCCAGTAGTATCCGGCAGGGCTGGGATACGCAGTATTTT.

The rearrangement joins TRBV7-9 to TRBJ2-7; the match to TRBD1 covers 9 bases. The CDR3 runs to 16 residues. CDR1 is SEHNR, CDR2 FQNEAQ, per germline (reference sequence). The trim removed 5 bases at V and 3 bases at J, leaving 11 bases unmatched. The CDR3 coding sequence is TGTGCCAGCAGCATTTACAGGGGGCGCGTACTCTACGAGCAGTACTTC. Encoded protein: CASSIYRGRVLYEQYF.

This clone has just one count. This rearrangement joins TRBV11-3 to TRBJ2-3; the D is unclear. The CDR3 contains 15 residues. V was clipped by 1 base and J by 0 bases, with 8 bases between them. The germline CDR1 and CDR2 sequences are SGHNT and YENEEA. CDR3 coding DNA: TGTGCCAGCAGCTTAGGGCTGTTTAGCACAGATACGCAGTATTTT. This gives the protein CASSLGLFSTDTQYF.